Listed below are T cell receptor beta chains from one sample, sequenced in a study of cytomegalovirus exposure and HLA in healthy donors. Data came from immunoSEQ multiplex PCR; TCRdb stores just in-frame clones and leaves some out. The sample has 130,000 or so clones; about 8.6% are singletons. Sequences were obtained from PBMCs. These receptors all stem from a woman aged 40 to 55 in good health and CMV-seropositive. Both conserved end residues are part of each CDR3. Fields, in order: V gene, clone size, D gene, J gene, CDR3 DNA, CDR3 protein. The D gene is left open where the match is weak. Clone size is shown for a subset of rows, as once, few, many or a class of expanded clone.

v_call: TRBV9; clone_size: -; d_call: TRBD2; j_call: TRBJ2-1; cdr3_nt: TGTGCCACGGGGGAGGGAAGGGACAATGAGCAGTTCTTC; cdr3_aa: CATGEGRDNEQFF
v_call: TRBV6-1; clone_size: -; d_call: -; j_call: TRBJ1-2; cdr3_nt: TGTGCCAGCAGTGATGGGCAGAACTATGGCTACACCTTC; cdr3_aa: CASSDGQNYGYTF
v_call: TRBV4-1; clone_size: few; d_call: TRBD1; j_call: TRBJ2-1; cdr3_nt: TGCGCCAGCAGCCCGAGGGGGCCCAATGAGCAGTTCTTC; cdr3_aa: CASSPRGPNEQFF
v_call: TRBV7-9; clone_size: few; d_call: -; j_call: TRBJ1-2; cdr3_nt: TGTGCGCCCGGCCCGGGGGTCTATGGCTACACCTTC; cdr3_aa: CAPGPGVYGYTF
v_call: TRBV6-1; clone_size: few; d_call: TRBD2; j_call: TRBJ2-1; cdr3_nt: TGTGCCAGCAGTGAAAGTAGCGGGGGCAACAATGAGCAGTTCTTC; cdr3_aa: CASSESSGGNNEQFF
v_call: TRBV10-3; clone_size: few; d_call: -; j_call: TRBJ2-7; cdr3_nt: TGTGCCATCAGTGAGCAGTCCTACGAGCAGTACTTC; cdr3_aa: CAISEQSYEQYF
v_call: TRBV7-2; clone_size: few; d_call: -; j_call: TRBJ1-2; cdr3_nt: TGTGCCAGCAGCTTAATGGGACTCTCGGCAGACTATGGCTACACCTTC; cdr3_aa: CASSLMGLSADYGYTF
v_call: TRBV5-1; clone_size: few; d_call: -; j_call: TRBJ1-4; cdr3_nt: TGCGCCAGCAGCCCAGGGCAAAATGAAAAACTGTTTTTT; cdr3_aa: CASSPGQNEKLFF
v_call: TRBV4-2; clone_size: few; d_call: -; j_call: TRBJ1-1; cdr3_nt: TGTGCCAGCAGCCAAGACGGGGGGCCAAACCTGAACACTGAAGCTTTCTTT; cdr3_aa: CASSQDGGPNLNTEAFF
v_call: TRBV27; clone_size: -; d_call: -; j_call: TRBJ2-7; cdr3_nt: TGTGCCAGCAGTCCCTCCAGTTCCGAGCAGTACTTC; cdr3_aa: CASSPSSSEQYF
v_call: TRBV5-4; clone_size: -; d_call: TRBD1; j_call: TRBJ1-6; cdr3_nt: TGTGCCAGCAGCTCGGGACAGCCAAATTCACCCCTCCACTTT; cdr3_aa: CASSSGQPNSPLHF
v_call: TRBV4-2; clone_size: few; d_call: -; j_call: TRBJ1-1; cdr3_nt: TGTGCCAGCAGCCAAGTTGGGGAGGGTAACACTGAAGCTTTCTTT; cdr3_aa: CASSQVGEGNTEAFF
v_call: TRBV30; clone_size: few; d_call: -; j_call: TRBJ2-2; cdr3_nt: TGTGCCTGGAGTGTTGAGGGAGCTAACACCGGGGAGCTGTTTTTT; cdr3_aa: CAWSVEGANTGELFF
v_call: TRBV9; clone_size: -; d_call: -; j_call: TRBJ2-7; cdr3_nt: TGTGCCAGCAGCCCGACCGGGGACTCCTACGAGCAGTACTTC; cdr3_aa: CASSPTGDSYEQYF
v_call: TRBV7-9; clone_size: -; d_call: -; j_call: TRBJ2-7; cdr3_nt: TGTGCCAGCAGCTTAGGTCAGAGAGGCTACGAGCAGTACTTC; cdr3_aa: CASSLGQRGYEQYF
v_call: TRBV29-1; clone_size: few; d_call: -; j_call: TRBJ2-7; cdr3_nt: TGCAGCGTGGCCGGACAGTTCTACGAGCAGTACTTC; cdr3_aa: CSVAGQFYEQYF
v_call: TRBV4-1; clone_size: few; d_call: -; j_call: TRBJ1-5; cdr3_nt: TGCGCCAGCAGCCAAGCACTGTGGGCTGGCAATCAGCCCCAGCATTTT; cdr3_aa: CASSQALWAGNQPQHF
v_call: TRBV10-2; clone_size: few; d_call: -; j_call: TRBJ1-2; cdr3_nt: TGCGCCAGCAGTGACGGACAGCCGTATGGCTACACCTTC; cdr3_aa: CASSDGQPYGYTF
v_call: TRBV5-4; clone_size: -; d_call: TRBD1; j_call: TRBJ2-4; cdr3_nt: TGTGCCAGCAGTTCAGCAGGGGGTGCCAAAAACATTCAGTACTTC; cdr3_aa: CASSSAGGAKNIQYF
v_call: TRBV5-1; clone_size: -; d_call: -; j_call: TRBJ1-1; cdr3_nt: TGCGCCAGCAGCGCCAAACAGGGCCTGGACACTGAAGCTTTCTTT; cdr3_aa: CASSAKQGLDTEAFF
v_call: TRBV18; clone_size: -; d_call: -; j_call: TRBJ2-7; cdr3_nt: TGTGCCAGCTCACCGACTAGAGGGGACGAGCAGTACTTC; cdr3_aa: CASSPTRGDEQYF
v_call: TRBV9; clone_size: -; d_call: -; j_call: TRBJ1-6; cdr3_nt: TGTGCCAGCAGCGTAGCAGGCAATAATTCACCCCTCCACTTT; cdr3_aa: CASSVAGNNSPLHF
v_call: TRBV27; clone_size: -; d_call: -; j_call: TRBJ2-7; cdr3_nt: TGTGCCAGCAGCGGAGGAGGACTACCATCTAGAAAGCAGTACTTC; cdr3_aa: CASSGGGLPSRKQYF
v_call: TRBV11-1; clone_size: few; d_call: -; j_call: TRBJ2-5; cdr3_nt: TGTGCCAGCAGCGAAAGATCCCCATATGACTCTCAAGAGACCCAGTACTTC; cdr3_aa: CASSERSPYDSQETQYF
v_call: TRBV7-2; clone_size: few; d_call: TRBD1; j_call: TRBJ1-2; cdr3_nt: TGTGCCAGCAGCCCAAGGACAGGGCCACCTTATGGCTACACCTTC; cdr3_aa: CASSPRTGPPYGYTF
v_call: TRBV10-3; clone_size: few; d_call: -; j_call: TRBJ1-2; cdr3_nt: TGTGCCATCATGAACGCAGGCGGCTACACCTTC; cdr3_aa: CAIMNAGGYTF
v_call: TRBV15; clone_size: few; d_call: -; j_call: TRBJ1-2; cdr3_nt: TGTGCCACCAGCACCGGAGGGGACTTAAAACATAAACCGGACTATGGCTACACCTTC; cdr3_aa: CATSTGGDLKHKPDYGYTF
v_call: TRBV9; clone_size: few; d_call: -; j_call: TRBJ2-3; cdr3_nt: TGTGCCAGCAGCGTAGTGGGGGGGCCCAGAGATACGCAGTATTTT; cdr3_aa: CASSVVGGPRDTQYF
v_call: TRBV7-7; clone_size: -; d_call: TRBD2; j_call: TRBJ2-3; cdr3_nt: TGTGCCAGCAGCCCGCTAGCGGGGGGTGGCACAGATACGCAGTATTTT; cdr3_aa: CASSPLAGGGTDTQYF
v_call: TRBV6-5; clone_size: few; d_call: -; j_call: TRBJ2-5; cdr3_nt: TGTGCCAGCGGGCCTAGCGACCAAGAGACCCAGTACTTC; cdr3_aa: CASGPSDQETQYF
v_call: TRBV11-2; clone_size: -; d_call: TRBD1; j_call: TRBJ2-7; cdr3_nt: TGTGCCAGCAGCTCGGACAGGGGCGCGTACGAGCAGTACTTC; cdr3_aa: CASSSDRGAYEQYF